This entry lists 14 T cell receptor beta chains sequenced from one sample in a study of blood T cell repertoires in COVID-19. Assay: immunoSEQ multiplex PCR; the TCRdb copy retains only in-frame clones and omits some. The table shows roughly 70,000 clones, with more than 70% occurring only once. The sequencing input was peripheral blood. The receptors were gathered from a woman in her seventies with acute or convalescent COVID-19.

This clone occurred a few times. The CDR3 reads CASSPVTGEVYGYTF. CDR3 DNA sequence: TGTGCCAGCTCACCTGTGACAGGGGAGGTCTATGGCTACACCTTC. The rearrangement joins TRBV18 to TRBJ1-2; 8 nucleotides line up with TRBD1. V was clipped by 3 bases and J by 4 bases; unmatched bases: 7. CDR3 length: 15 amino acids. CDR1 is KGHSH and CDR2 is LQKENI in the germline V gene.

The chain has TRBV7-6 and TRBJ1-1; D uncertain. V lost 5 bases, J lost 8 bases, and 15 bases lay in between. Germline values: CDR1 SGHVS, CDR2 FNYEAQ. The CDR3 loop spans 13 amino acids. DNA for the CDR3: TGTGCCAGCAGCACCCAGACACCGACCGAAGCTTTCTTT. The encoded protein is CASSTQTPTEAFF.

This chain's CDR3 is CASSSAPGLAGRYEQYF. For the CDR3, the DNA is TGTGCCAGCAGTTCCGCTCCAGGACTAGCGGGCAGGTACGAGCAGTACTTC. This rearrangement joins TRBV28 to TRBJ2-7, with 11 bases matching TRBD2. The V segment lost 4 bases and the J segment 4 bases; nucleotides outside the gene matches: 12. CDR1 and CDR2 (germline): MDHEN, SYDVKM. The CDR3 loop spans 17 amino acids.

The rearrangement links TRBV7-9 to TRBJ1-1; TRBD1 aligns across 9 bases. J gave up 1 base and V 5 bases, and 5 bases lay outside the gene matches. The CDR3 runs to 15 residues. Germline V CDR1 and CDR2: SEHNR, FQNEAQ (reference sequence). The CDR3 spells CASSPQGAGNTEAFF. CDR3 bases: TGTGCCAGCAGCCCACAGGGGGCGGGGAACACTGAAGCTTTCTTT.

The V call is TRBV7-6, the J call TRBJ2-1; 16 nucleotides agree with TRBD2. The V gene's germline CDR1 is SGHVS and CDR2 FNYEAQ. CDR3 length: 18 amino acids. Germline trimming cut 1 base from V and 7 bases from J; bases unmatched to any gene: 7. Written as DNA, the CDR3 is TGTGCCAGCAGCTTAGGAGGGACTAGCGGGAGGGCCGGGAATGAGCAGTTCTTC. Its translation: CASSLGGTSGRAGNEQFF.

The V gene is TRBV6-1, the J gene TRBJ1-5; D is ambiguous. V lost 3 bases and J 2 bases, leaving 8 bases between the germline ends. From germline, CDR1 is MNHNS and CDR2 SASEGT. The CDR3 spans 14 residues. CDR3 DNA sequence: TGTGCCAGCAGTGAGGCGGGCGGCAATCAGCCCCAGCATTTT. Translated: CASSEAGGNQPQHF.

DNA for the CDR3: TGTGCCAGCAGTTGGGACTGGGGCGAGCAGTACTTC. Translation gives CASSWDWGEQYF. The gene calls are TRBV27 and TRBJ2-7; a weak D match, TRBD2 (6 bases). The CDR3 has 12 amino acids. V was trimmed by 4 bases and J by 6 bases, leaving 10 bases between them. Germline V lookup: CDR1 MNHEY, CDR2 SMNVEV (reference sequence).

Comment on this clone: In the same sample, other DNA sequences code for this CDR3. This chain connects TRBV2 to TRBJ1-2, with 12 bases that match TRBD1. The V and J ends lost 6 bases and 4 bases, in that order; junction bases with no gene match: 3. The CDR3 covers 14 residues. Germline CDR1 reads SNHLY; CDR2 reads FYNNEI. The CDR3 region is CASRGQGASYGYTF. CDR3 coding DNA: TGTGCCAGCAGGGGACAGGGGGCTTCCTATGGCTACACCTTC.

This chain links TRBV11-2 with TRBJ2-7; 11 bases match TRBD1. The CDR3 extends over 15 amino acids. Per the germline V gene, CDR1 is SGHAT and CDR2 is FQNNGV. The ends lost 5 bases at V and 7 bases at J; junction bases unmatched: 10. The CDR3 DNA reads TGTGCCAGCAGCGCCACCGGGACAGGGGGAAGGGAGCAGTACTTC. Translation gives CASSATGTGGREQYF.

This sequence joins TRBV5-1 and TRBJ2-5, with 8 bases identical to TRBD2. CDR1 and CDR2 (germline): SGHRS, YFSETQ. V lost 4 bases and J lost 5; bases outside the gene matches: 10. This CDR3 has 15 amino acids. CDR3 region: CASSIPGREVETQYF. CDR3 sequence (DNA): TGCGCCAGCAGCATTCCCGGGCGGGAGGTGGAGACCCAGTACTTC.

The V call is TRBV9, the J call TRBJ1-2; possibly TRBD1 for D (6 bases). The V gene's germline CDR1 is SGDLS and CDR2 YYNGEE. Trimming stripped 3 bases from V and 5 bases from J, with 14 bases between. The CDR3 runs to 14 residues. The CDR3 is CASSDRGGAYGYTF. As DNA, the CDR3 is TGTGCCAGCAGCGACCGAGGGGGGGCGTATGGCTACACCTTC.

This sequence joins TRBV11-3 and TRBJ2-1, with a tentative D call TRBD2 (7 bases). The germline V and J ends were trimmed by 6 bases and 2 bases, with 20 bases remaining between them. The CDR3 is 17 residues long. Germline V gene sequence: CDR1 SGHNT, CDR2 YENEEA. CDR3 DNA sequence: TGTGCCAGCAGTCAACGGGGGCTAGCGGCTACCTACAATGAGCAGTTCTTC. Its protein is CASSQRGLAATYNEQFF. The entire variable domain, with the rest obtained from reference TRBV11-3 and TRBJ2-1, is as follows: EAGVVQSPRYKIIEKKQPVAFWCNPISGHNTLYWYLQNLGQGPELLIRYENEEAVDDSQLPKDRFSAERLKGVDSTLKIQPAELGDSAVYLCASSQRGLAATYNEQFFGPGTRLTVL.

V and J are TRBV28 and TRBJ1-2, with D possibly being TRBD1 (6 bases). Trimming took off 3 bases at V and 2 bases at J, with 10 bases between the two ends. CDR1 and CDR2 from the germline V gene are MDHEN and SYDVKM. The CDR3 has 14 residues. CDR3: CASSLGGRNYGYTF. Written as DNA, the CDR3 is TGTGCCAGCAGTTTGGGGGGGCGAAACTATGGCTACACCTTC.

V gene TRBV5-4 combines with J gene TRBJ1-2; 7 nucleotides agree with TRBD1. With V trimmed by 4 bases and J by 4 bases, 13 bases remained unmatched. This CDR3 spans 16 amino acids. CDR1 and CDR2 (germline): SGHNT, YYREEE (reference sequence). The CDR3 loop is CASSPTGAAGFYGYTF. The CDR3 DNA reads TGTGCCAGCAGCCCAACAGGGGCCGCGGGTTTCTATGGCTACACCTTC.